This T cell receptor beta chain was documented in a study of glioma-infiltrating T cells after dendritic cell vaccination. This clone was counted only a few times. The data were produced by immunoSEQ multiplex PCR, yet TCRdb's version contains in-frame clones alone and is incomplete. The table lists tens of thousands of clones, about four fifths of them singletons, with 7.9% in the top ten. The length of the CDR3 is 14 residues. Looked up from germline, CDR1 is SQVTM and CDR2 is ANQGSEA. After removal of 6 bases from V and 5 bases from J, the junction contained 5 bases not matched to a gene. Blood PBMC samples: pre-vaccination, two weeks post third vaccination, and at tumor progression.

Source: blood, taken before dendritic cell vaccination. The receptor was derived from a human donor with glioblastoma. The chain recombines TRBV29-1 with TRBJ2-2; 11 bases fit TRBD1. The CDR3: CSVADRGRTGELFF. The CDR3 nucleotides read TGCAGCGTCGCGGACAGGGGGCGAACCGGGGAGCTGTTTTTT.